The T cell receptor beta chain under discussion was sequenced for a study of T cell responses to AZD1222 COVID-19 vaccine. Study conclusions and caveats: Spike-specific TCR breadth and depth both grew after two AZD1222 doses.

Regarding this clone: The antigen is undetermined. An end of the junction does not agree with germline; a read error may underlie this.

Clones were read by immunoSEQ multiplex PCR, and TCRdb kept only the in-frame ones, dropping some. Among approximately 160,000 clones listed, just over 90% were seen once. This sequence was found in an adult who received the AZD1222 COVID-19 vaccine. This material consisted of peripheral blood, taken 28 days after the second AZD1222 dose.

In nucleotides, the CDR3 is TGCAGCGTTGGGACATTGTACCAGTCCTTC. It codes for CSVGTLYQSF. This chain connects TRBV29-1 to TRBJ1-2; tentative D call: TRBD1 (5 bases). In germline, CDR1 is SQVTM, CDR2 ANQGSEA. This CDR3 is 10 amino acids long.